The 14 T cell receptor beta chains in this list originate from one sample, sequenced in a study of cytomegalovirus exposure and HLA in healthy donors. The study ran its PCR with 60 Vbeta and 13 Jbeta primers. Sequenced by immunoSEQ multiplex PCR; TCRdb stores in-frame clones only, minus some. The data contain some 150,000 clones, about 80% of them seen just once; the ten biggest clones take up about 4.8%. The sample taken for sequencing was PBMCs. These receptors came from a man aged 25 to 40 in good health and CMV-seronegative.

The chain links TRBV7-9 to TRBJ1-1; D unclear. Germline CDR1 and CDR2: SEHNR and FQNEAQ (reference sequence). Trimming shortened V by 5 bases and J by 7 bases, and 8 bases separated the two germline ends. The CDR3 covers 11 residues. The CDR3: CASSPRFEAFF. As DNA, the CDR3 is TGTGCCAGCAGCCCTAGGTTTGAAGCTTTCTTT.

CDR3 amino acids: CASSLNTFEQYF. For the CDR3, the DNA is TGTGCCAGCAGCCTGAACACGTTCGAGCAGTACTTC. V gene TRBV7-8 combines with J gene TRBJ2-7; D not resolved. The CDR3 sequence is 12 residues long. Between the trimmed V and J ends, which lost 5 bases and 6 bases, there was a span of 11 bases. The germline V gene encodes CDR1 SGHVS and CDR2 FQNEAQ.

The chain carries TRBV5-6 and TRBJ2-6; D is perhaps TRBD1 (5 bases). V lost 5 bases, J lost 0 bases, and 18 bases lay in between. This CDR3 region has 18 residues. The germline CDR1 and CDR2 sequences are SGHDT and YYEEEE. The CDR3 reads CASSLRPTGFSGANVLTF. CDR3 in DNA: TGTGCCAGCAGTCTCCGGCCTACAGGTTTCTCTGGGGCCAACGTCCTGACTTTC.

V gene TRBV28 combines with J gene TRBJ2-4; maybe TRBD2 (6 bases). CDR1 is MDHEN and CDR2 is SYDVKM in the germline V gene. V was trimmed by 1 base and J by 0 bases, leaving 13 bases between them. The CDR3 spans 17 residues. CDR3 in amino acids: CASSLSIAGLAKNIQYF. In nucleotides, the CDR3 is TGTGCCAGCAGTTTATCGATTGCGGGGCTAGCCAAAAACATTCAGTACTTC.

This chain uses TRBV28 with TRBJ1-4, with 8 bases matching TRBD1. The CDR3 loop spans 16 amino acids. Germline assignment: CDR1 MDHEN and CDR2 SYDVKM. Germline trimming cut 6 bases from V and 4 bases from J; bases unmatched to any gene: 10. CDR3: CASRGSPGQDNEKLFF. DNA for the CDR3: TGTGCCAGCAGAGGGTCACCGGGACAGGATAATGAAAAACTGTTTTTT.

This sequence joins TRBV27 and TRBJ2-5; D might be TRBD1 (6 bases). The DNA end lines up better with TRBJ2-7; the J call may be wrong. From germline, CDR1 is MNHEY and CDR2 SMNVEV (reference sequence). This CDR3 is built from 13 residues. In DNA form, the CDR3 reads TGTGCCAGCAGCTGGGACAAGTCCTACGAGCAGTACTTC. This encodes CASSWDKSYEQYF.

The chain uses TRBV7-2 and TRBJ2-2; D ambiguous. V was shortened by 1 base and J by 13 bases, with 7 bases between the two germline ends. Germline lookup yields CDR1 SGHTA and CDR2 FQGNSA. This CDR3 is built from 11 residues. CDR3 residues: CASSLDSGLFF. The CDR3 coding sequence is TGTGCCAGCAGCTTAGATAGTGGGCTGTTTTTT.

There are a few counts of this clone. The V call is TRBV5-5, the J call TRBJ1-1, with TRBD1 matching over 9 bases. The ends lost 5 bases at V and 4 bases at J; junction bases unmatched: 18. CDR3 length: 18 residues. Germline loops: CDR1 SGHKS, CDR2 YYEKEE (reference sequence). The CDR3 spells CASSRLSRDRVVGTEAFF. The CDR3 DNA follows: TGTGCCAGCAGTCGTCTGTCCCGGGACAGGGTCGTCGGCACTGAAGCTTTCTTT.

A few counts support this clone. The V and J genes are TRBV10-3 and TRBJ2-1, with D uncertain. Germline V gene lookup returns CDR1 ENHRY and CDR2 SYGVKD. The V gene lost 8 bases and the J gene lost 12 bases, with 14 bases spanning the gap. CDR3 length: 11 residues. CDR3 in amino acids: CAISEAATQFF. CDR3 coding DNA: TGTGCCATCTCTGAGGCGGCTACGCAGTTCTTC.

The CDR3 DNA sequence: TGTGCCAGCAGCATCTCCGGGACTAGCCAGAATGAGCAGTTCTTC. Translation gives CASSISGTSQNEQFF. This chain connects TRBV9 to TRBJ2-1; 9 nucleotides align to TRBD2. The length of the CDR3 is 15 residues. V lost 4 bases, J lost 7 bases, and 9 bases stayed unmatched. Germline V CDR1 and CDR2: SGDLS, YYNGEE.

The rearrangement uses TRBV27 and TRBJ2-1, with TRBD2 matching 16 bases. The CDR3 contains 17 residues. Germline V CDR1 and CDR2: MNHEY, SMNVEV (reference sequence). With 4 bases clipped from V and 7 bases from J, the junction kept 7 bases outside the gene matches. The CDR3 DNA reads TGTGCCAGCAGTTCTGGGACTAGCGGGGGGGCCGGGAATGAGCAGTTCTTC. It specifies CASSSGTSGGAGNEQFF.

The sample holds a few counts of this clone. The V gene is TRBV7-2, the J gene TRBJ1-6, with 8 bases identical to TRBD1. Germline V gene data show CDR1 as SGHTA and CDR2 as FQGNSA. The junction had 10 bases not matched to a gene; V was cut back by 2 bases and J by 10 bases. The CDR3 is made up of 16 amino acids. The CDR3 spells CASSLPRQGSGSPLHF. The CDR3 region has the DNA TGTGCCAGCAGCTTACCAAGACAGGGGTCCGGATCACCCCTCCACTTT.

The chain recombines TRBV29-1 with TRBJ1-2; a weak D match, TRBD1 (5 bases). CDR3 length equals 10 residues. CDR1 and CDR2 (germline): SQVTM, ANQGSEA. Trimming removed 8 bases at V and 6 bases at J, with 10 bases between. Here the CDR3 DNA reads TGCAGCTCGGGGGAGGATGGCTACACCTTC. The encoded protein is CSSGEDGYTF.

The CDR3 DNA reads TGTGCCACCAGCAGAGCCCCGGGGGGGGAGACCCAGTACTTC. Its protein product is CATSRAPGGETQYF. V and J are TRBV15 and TRBJ2-5, with 8 bases identical to TRBD2. The CDR3 contains 14 residues. Germline assignment: CDR1 LNHNV and CDR2 YYDKDF (reference sequence). Germline trimming cut 1 base from V and 5 bases from J; bases unmatched to any gene: 3.